Listed below are T cell receptor beta chains from one sample, sequenced in a study of cytomegalovirus exposure and HLA in healthy donors. Profiled with immunoSEQ multiplex PCR; TCRdb holds only in-frame clones, not every one. The sample carries around 150,000 clones, approximately 79% recorded once. Sequenced: PBMCs. Receptor source: a man aged 40-50 years in good health and CMV-seronegative. The CDR3 runs from the conserved cysteine through the conserved F or W. Fields, in order: clone size, J gene, V gene, CDR3 length, D gene, CDR3 protein, CDR3 DNA. The D gene is left open where the match is weak. Size tells how often a clone was seen (once, few, many) or the class of an expanded clone, and some rows leave it out.

abundance: once; j_gene: TRBJ2-7; v_gene: TRBV5-6; len: 14; d_gene: -; CDR3aa: CASSSPRGSHEQYF; CDR3nt: TGTGCCAGCAGCTCGCCCAGGGGTTCCCACGAGCAGTACTTC
abundance: -; j_gene: TRBJ2-7; v_gene: TRBV14; len: 13; d_gene: -; CDR3aa: CASRGQGKSEQYF; CDR3nt: TGTGCCAGCAGAGGTCAGGGTAAGAGCGAGCAGTACTTC
abundance: -; j_gene: TRBJ2-7; v_gene: TRBV2; len: 17; d_gene: TRBD1; CDR3aa: CASKQRQGTPSLFEQYF; CDR3nt: TGTGCCAGCAAACAAAGACAGGGGACCCCGTCCCTTTTCGAGCAGTACTTC
abundance: -; j_gene: TRBJ2-5; v_gene: TRBV19; len: 14; d_gene: -; CDR3aa: CASSILAEKETQYF; CDR3nt: TGTGCCAGTAGTATTCTGGCAGAAAAAGAGACCCAGTACTTC
abundance: once; j_gene: TRBJ1-2; v_gene: TRBV7-9; len: 16; d_gene: TRBD1; CDR3aa: CASSLLGQGFEDGYTF; CDR3nt: TGTGCCAGCAGCTTATTGGGACAGGGTTTTGAAGATGGCTACACCTTC
abundance: -; j_gene: TRBJ1-2; v_gene: TRBV21-1; len: 13; d_gene: -; CDR3aa: CASSIQGAYGYTF; CDR3nt: TGTGCCAGCAGCATTCAGGGGGCCTATGGCTACACCTTC
abundance: -; j_gene: TRBJ1-6; v_gene: TRBV13; len: 14; d_gene: -; CDR3aa: CASSLGGSNSPLHF; CDR3nt: TGTGCCAGCAGCTTAGGAGGGAGCAATTCACCCCTCCACTTT
abundance: -; j_gene: TRBJ1-5; v_gene: TRBV5-5; len: 11; d_gene: -; CDR3aa: CASYRDQPQHF; CDR3nt: TGTGCCAGCTACAGGGATCAGCCCCAGCATTTT
abundance: -; j_gene: TRBJ2-3; v_gene: TRBV7-9; len: 16; d_gene: TRBD1; CDR3aa: CASSPRTGASTDTQYF; CDR3nt: TGTGCCAGCAGCCCGAGGACAGGGGCTAGCACAGATACGCAGTATTTT
abundance: -; j_gene: TRBJ2-3; v_gene: TRBV5-1; len: 15; d_gene: -; CDR3aa: CASSLRGALTDTQYF; CDR3nt: TGCGCCAGCAGCTTGCGGGGGGCGCTCACAGATACGCAGTATTTT
abundance: -; j_gene: TRBJ2-1; v_gene: TRBV10-1; len: 15; d_gene: TRBD1; CDR3aa: CASSARDRVDNEQFF; CDR3nt: TGCGCCAGCAGTGCCCGGGACAGGGTCGACAATGAGCAGTTCTTC
abundance: -; j_gene: TRBJ2-4; v_gene: TRBV19; len: 21; d_gene: TRBD2; CDR3aa: CASSVGLWASGGKIAKNIQYF; CDR3nt: TGTGCCAGTAGTGTGGGACTATGGGCAAGCGGGGGGAAAATAGCCAAAAACATTCAGTACTTC
abundance: -; j_gene: TRBJ1-1; v_gene: TRBV19; len: 15; d_gene: -; CDR3aa: CASSISSLGQADAFF; CDR3nt: TGTGCCAGTAGTATCTCCAGTTTGGGTCAAGCGGATGCTTTCTTT
abundance: -; j_gene: TRBJ2-5; v_gene: TRBV9; len: 16; d_gene: TRBD2; CDR3aa: CASSPGTSGTQETQYF; CDR3nt: TGTGCCAGCAGCCCCGGGACTAGCGGCACACAAGAGACCCAGTACTTC
abundance: -; j_gene: TRBJ1-1; v_gene: TRBV30; len: 12; d_gene: -; CDR3aa: CAWIWGRTEAFF; CDR3nt: TGTGCCTGGATCTGGGGGCGGACTGAAGCTTTCTTT
abundance: -; j_gene: TRBJ2-7; v_gene: TRBV27; len: 16; d_gene: -; CDR3aa: CASSLIQGSDSYEQYF; CDR3nt: TGTGCCAGCAGTTTAATTCAGGGCTCAGACTCCTACGAGCAGTACTTC
abundance: few; j_gene: TRBJ2-1; v_gene: TRBV5-5; len: 14; d_gene: -; CDR3aa: CASSFGGTYNEQFF; CDR3nt: TGTGCCAGCAGCTTCGGCGGGACCTACAATGAGCAGTTCTTC
abundance: -; j_gene: TRBJ1-2; v_gene: TRBV15; len: 18; d_gene: TRBD1; CDR3aa: CATSKGAIGGTANYGYPF; CDR3nt: TGTGCCACCAGCAAGGGGGCAATTGGGGGGACGGCCAACTATGGCTACCCCTTC
abundance: -; j_gene: TRBJ1-5; v_gene: TRBV6-6; len: 15; d_gene: -; CDR3aa: CASSPDRNSNQPQHF; CDR3nt: TGTGCCAGCAGTCCCGACAGAAATAGCAATCAGCCCCAGCATTTT
abundance: -; j_gene: TRBJ2-5; v_gene: TRBV29-1; len: 14; d_gene: TRBD2; CDR3aa: CSPRLAESPGTQYF; CDR3nt: TGCAGCCCCCGACTAGCGGAGTCCCCCGGGACCCAGTACTTC
abundance: -; j_gene: TRBJ2-1; v_gene: TRBV28; len: 15; d_gene: -; CDR3aa: CASSSREGSGNEQFF; CDR3nt: TGTGCCAGCAGTTCCCGGGAAGGGTCGGGCAATGAGCAGTTCTTC
abundance: -; j_gene: TRBJ1-4; v_gene: TRBV23-1; len: 13; d_gene: -; CDR3aa: CASSKTAREKLFF; CDR3nt: TGCGCCAGCAGTAAGACAGCGAGGGAAAAACTGTTTTTT
abundance: -; j_gene: TRBJ1-1; v_gene: TRBV28; len: 15; d_gene: -; CDR3aa: CASTVSIRADTEAFF; CDR3nt: TGTGCCAGCACCGTTTCGATCAGGGCTGACACTGAAGCTTTCTTT
abundance: -; j_gene: TRBJ1-2; v_gene: TRBV2; len: 13; d_gene: -; CDR3aa: CASREGGIYGYTF; CDR3nt: TGTGCCAGCAGGGAGGGGGGGATCTATGGCTACACCTTC
abundance: -; j_gene: TRBJ2-5; v_gene: TRBV5-4; len: 14; d_gene: TRBD2; CDR3aa: CASSQAGVQETQYF; CDR3nt: TGTGCCAGCAGCCAAGCGGGGGTTCAAGAGACCCAGTACTTC
abundance: -; j_gene: TRBJ1-6; v_gene: TRBV9; len: 15; d_gene: TRBD1; CDR3aa: CASSRQGQGDSPLHF; CDR3nt: TGTGCCAGCAGCAGACAGGGCCAGGGGGATTCACCCCTCCACTTT
abundance: -; j_gene: TRBJ2-2; v_gene: TRBV7-3; len: 14; d_gene: TRBD1; CDR3aa: CASRRQGNTGELFF; CDR3nt: TGTGCCAGCAGAAGACAGGGGAACACCGGGGAGCTGTTTTTT
abundance: -; j_gene: TRBJ1-5; v_gene: TRBV7-2; len: 14; d_gene: -; CDR3aa: CARTWEAHNQPQHF; CDR3nt: TGTGCCCGAACCTGGGAGGCGCACAATCAGCCCCAGCATTTT
abundance: -; j_gene: TRBJ2-7; v_gene: TRBV4-1; len: 13; d_gene: -; CDR3aa: CASSQDLRYEQYF; CDR3nt: TGCGCCAGCAGCCAAGATCTTAGATACGAGCAGTACTTC
abundance: -; j_gene: TRBJ2-7; v_gene: TRBV9; len: 13; d_gene: -; CDR3aa: CASSVGQDYEQYF; CDR3nt: TGTGCCAGCAGCGTAGGACAGGACTACGAGCAGTACTTC
abundance: -; j_gene: TRBJ2-3; v_gene: TRBV2; len: 14; d_gene: TRBD2; CDR3aa: CASRRAGGRDTQYF; CDR3nt: TGTGCCAGCAGGCGGGCGGGGGGGCGAGATACGCAGTATTTT
abundance: -; j_gene: TRBJ1-1; v_gene: TRBV11-2; len: 13; d_gene: -; CDR3aa: CASSLIGNTEAFF; CDR3nt: TGTGCCAGCAGCTTGATCGGGAACACTGAAGCTTTCTTT
abundance: -; j_gene: TRBJ1-2; v_gene: TRBV19; len: 16; d_gene: TRBD1; CDR3aa: CASTPHRDRGFYGYTF; CDR3nt: TGTGCCAGTACCCCTCACCGGGACAGGGGATTCTATGGCTACACCTTC
abundance: few; j_gene: TRBJ2-7; v_gene: TRBV10-2; len: 15; d_gene: -; CDR3aa: CASSPEQDTYFEQYF; CDR3nt: TGCGCCAGCAGCCCTGAACAGGATACCTACTTCGAGCAGTACTTC
abundance: -; j_gene: TRBJ2-5; v_gene: TRBV5-1; len: 14; d_gene: -; CDR3aa: CASSLRGTQETQYF; CDR3nt: TGCGCCAGCAGCTTGAGGGGGACCCAAGAGACCCAGTACTTC
abundance: -; j_gene: TRBJ1-2; v_gene: TRBV7-6; len: 13; d_gene: TRBD1; CDR3aa: CASSGGQGRGYTF; CDR3nt: TGTGCCAGCAGCGGGGGACAGGGGCGTGGCTACACCTTC
abundance: -; j_gene: TRBJ2-1; v_gene: TRBV5-1; len: 15; d_gene: -; CDR3aa: CASSLTRPDVNEQFF; CDR3nt: TGCGCCAGCAGCTTGACGAGGCCCGATGTGAATGAGCAGTTCTTC
abundance: -; j_gene: TRBJ2-1; v_gene: TRBV7-2; len: 15; d_gene: TRBD2; CDR3aa: CASGPLAAFYNEQFF; CDR3nt: TGTGCCAGCGGACCCCTAGCGGCCTTCTACAATGAGCAGTTCTTC
abundance: once; j_gene: TRBJ2-2; v_gene: TRBV27; len: 18; d_gene: TRBD2; CDR3aa: CASSLAGIAGGLTGELFF; CDR3nt: TGTGCCAGCAGTTTAGCGGGGATAGCGGGGGGACTCACCGGGGAGCTGTTTTTT
abundance: -; j_gene: TRBJ1-2; v_gene: TRBV12-5; len: 15; d_gene: -; CDR3aa: CASGRGDISNYGYTF; CDR3nt: TGTGCTAGTGGTCGGGGGGACATTTCTAACTATGGCTACACCTTC
abundance: -; j_gene: TRBJ2-1; v_gene: TRBV9; len: 15; d_gene: -; CDR3aa: CASSETGGFYNEQFF; CDR3nt: TGTGCCAGCAGCGAGACAGGAGGATTTTACAATGAGCAGTTCTTC
abundance: once; j_gene: TRBJ2-1; v_gene: TRBV12-5; len: 18; d_gene: TRBD2; CDR3aa: CASGLPPPLAGTYNEQFF; CDR3nt: TGTGCTAGTGGTTTGCCCCCTCCTCTAGCGGGGACCTACAATGAGCAGTTCTTC
abundance: -; j_gene: TRBJ2-1; v_gene: TRBV7-2; len: 15; d_gene: -; CDR3aa: CASSLGVSSYNEQFF; CDR3nt: TGTGCCAGCAGCTTAGGCGTTAGCTCCTACAATGAGCAGTTCTTC
abundance: -; j_gene: TRBJ1-1; v_gene: TRBV10-1; len: 14; d_gene: TRBD1; CDR3aa: CASSPGTVNTEAFF; CDR3nt: TGCGCCAGCAGTCCCGGGACAGTTAACACTGAAGCTTTCTTT
abundance: -; j_gene: TRBJ1-5; v_gene: TRBV10-3; len: 16; d_gene: TRBD1; CDR3aa: CAISPRGTGNNQPQHF; CDR3nt: TGTGCCATCAGCCCGAGAGGGACAGGTAACAATCAGCCCCAGCATTTT
abundance: -; j_gene: TRBJ1-1; v_gene: TRBV10-3; len: 13; d_gene: TRBD1; CDR3aa: CAITRQGNTEAFF; CDR3nt: TGTGCCATAACACGACAGGGGAACACTGAAGCTTTCTTT
abundance: -; j_gene: TRBJ1-2; v_gene: TRBV28; len: 15; d_gene: -; CDR3aa: CASSLLAPANYGYTF; CDR3nt: TGTGCCAGCAGTTTGCTGGCACCAGCTAACTATGGCTACACCTTC